Included here is one T cell receptor (beta chain) sequence, with context. The target antigen is unknown. These data are taken from a study of vaccination effects on CD4 cells after COVID-19. V lost 5 bases and J lost 3, with 18 bases in between. In germline, CDR1 is SGHDT, CDR2 YYEEEE. This CDR3 comprises 16 residues. Antigen-specific CD4+ T cells were expanded (with viral peptide pools) by the ViraFEST assay ahead of sequencing. The authors isolated CD4+ T cells after around 9 days of culture. Sometime from March through December 2020, the person acquired a SARS-CoV-2 infection that PCR confirmed. Sequencing used immunoSEQ multiplex PCR; TCRdb keeps in-frame clones, though not all of them. The table includes fewer than 25,000 clones, roughly 76% detected once. The study's findings and limits: Long after vaccination, the clones induced by infection and by vaccine shrank markedly in size.

This receptor was taken from a human donor who had a prior SARS-CoV-2 infection. The chain has TRBV5-6 and TRBJ2-1; D might be TRBD2 (6 bases). This material consisted of CD4+ T cells from PBMCs cultured with SARS-CoV-2 spike peptides, taken before COVID-19 vaccination. DNA of the CDR3: TGTGCCAGCAGAACAGAGCGGAGGGGAGTCTACAATGAGCAGTTCTTC. It encodes CASRTERRGVYNEQFF.